Detailed here is one T cell receptor beta chain. Its target is unknown. The source of the sample is a study of T cell responses to AZD1222 COVID-19 vaccine. Study results and caveats: With dominance at 160-218 and 743-854, vaccine-associated CD4 TCRs spanned spike. Among the donors, most were white British and more were female, and clonal diversity was possibly underestimated.

The repertoire was sequenced with immunoSEQ multiplex PCR; TCRdb's copy has only in-frame clones and lacks some. The sample holds around 100,000 clones; around 94% are singletons and the top ten take roughly 2.2%. This TCR was recovered from an adult in good health. Sequences were derived from peripheral blood, sampled on day 0 of AZD1222 vaccination.

The CDR3: CASSILRQVPYSNQPQHF. The CDR3 DNA follows: TGTGCCAGCAGTATTCTCAGACAGGTCCCATATAGCAATCAGCCCCAGCATTTT. This chain uses TRBV28 with TRBJ1-5; TRBD1 is a possible D gene (6 bases). Germline CDR1 reads MDHEN; CDR2 reads SYDVKM. V was shortened by 5 bases and J by 0 bases, with 20 bases between the two germline ends. The CDR3 is made up of 18 amino acids. Using reference TRBV28 and TRBJ1-5 for the parts outside the CDR3, the full variable domain is DVKVTQSSRYLVKRTGEKVFLECVQDMDHENMFWYRQDPGLGLRLIYFSYDVKMKEKGDIPEGYSVSREKKERFSLILESASTNQTSMYLCASSILRQVPYSNQPQHFGDGTRLSIL.